The sample holds a few counts of the clone carrying this T cell receptor beta chain. Its target is unknown. The sample originates from a study of CD8 T cells in ankylosing spondylitis. Study outcomes and limitations: Peripheral blood samples showed relatively rare disease-linked clones, and these clones were CD8+. Reported data indicate significant enrichment of disease-linked clones within matched ankylosing spondylitis synovial fluid. Seemingly characteristic of ankylosing spondylitis blood was a TCR beta motif consisting of eight highly homologous variants. Reactive arthritis synovial fluid and blood were previously reported to contain some motif variants.

Germline V gene lookup returns CDR1 SQVTM and CDR2 ANQGSEA. V dropped 7 bases and J dropped 3 bases, with 16 bases sitting between them. The CDR3 extends over 13 amino acids. A quantitative 5'-RACE method, one with molecular barcodes, was used to make TCR beta libraries. Using its own MiXCR run on the 5' RACE reads, TCRdb lists one record per CDR3 protein. The sample lists 700,000 to 850,000 distinct CDR3 sequences; 12% were seen once. Sequencing input: blood, either unsorted or a sorted T cell fraction (not recorded which). The J gene is TRBJ2-7, the V gene TRBV29-1; D tentatively reads TRBD1 or TRBD2 (5 bases each). The receptor comes from a male donor with ankylosing spondylitis. This CDR3 reads CSAIRDDVYEQYF. In nucleotides, the CDR3 is TGCAGCGCCATCCGGGACGATGTCTACGAGCAGTACTTC.